This T cell receptor (beta chain) was recovered during a study of PD-L1 blockade in urothelial cancer. Trimming took off 1 base at V and 8 bases at J, with 14 bases between the two ends. Germline-derived CDR1 and CDR2 are SNHLY and FYNNEI. The CDR3 consists of 15 residues. Noted time point: pretreatment peripheral blood. TCRdb keeps only in-frame clones here, not all; method: immunoSEQ multiplex PCR. Counted here are about 50,000 clones, around 75% occurring once; the ten biggest clones make up approximately 3.8%. The specimen comprised PBMCs, sampled around atezolizumab (anti-PD-L1) treatment. This TCR derives from a man between 70 and 80 years old with urothelial cancer. The V gene is TRBV2, the J gene TRBJ1-4, with D hard to call. DNA for the CDR3: TGTGCCAGCAGTGAAGTAATCCGGGGTGGAGAAAAACTGTTTTTT. This encodes CASSEVIRGGEKLFF.